The next 2 T cell receptor beta chains were all read from a single sample in a study of cytomegalovirus exposure and HLA in healthy donors. 60 Vbeta and 13 Jbeta primers were used in PCR. Method: immunoSEQ multiplex PCR; TCRdb's copy keeps in-frame clones and lacks some. The sample includes around 100,000 clones, approximately 84% of them seen just once. Specimen: PBMCs. These receptor sequences come from a man aged 18 to 29 in good health and CMV-seronegative.

The chain recombines TRBV30 with TRBJ1-5, with no clear D. Germline CDR1 GTSNPN, CDR2 SVGIG (reference sequence). The germline V and J ends were trimmed by 4 bases and 3 bases, with 19 bases remaining between them. The CDR3 consists of 16 residues. This CDR3 reads CAWNRLDGGFNQPQHF. Written as DNA, the CDR3 is TGTGCCTGGAATCGCTTGGACGGCGGGTTCAATCAGCCCCAGCATTTT.

The chain couples TRBV7-6 to TRBJ1-1; D is unresolved. From germline, CDR1 is SGHVS and CDR2 FNYEAQ. This CDR3 region has 15 residues. V was shortened by 3 bases and J by 2 bases, with 13 bases between the two germline ends. CDR3 region: CASSFSVGRNTEAFF. CDR3 sequence (DNA): TGTGCCAGCAGCTTTTCCGTGGGGAGAAACACTGAAGCTTTCTTT.